Here is one T cell receptor (beta chain) with its context. Its antigen is not known. The data stem from a study of OX40 agonist ivuxolimab in advanced cancers. At the level of the study: Partial responses were achieved by three patients: one hepatocellular carcinoma, two cutaneous melanoma. Study-wide points: With doses of 0.1 to 3.0 mg/kg, CD4+ and CD8+ blood T cells had undergone clonal expansion by week 6. CD8+ T cells averaged more expanded clones than CD4+.

J gave up 0 bases and V 2 bases, and 7 bases lay outside the gene matches. Germline CDR1 KGHSH, CDR2 LQKENI. The CDR3 has 16 amino acids. TCRdb keeps only in-frame clones here, not all; method: immunoSEQ multiplex PCR. The repertoire consists of 65,000 to 95,000 clones, with around 90% occurring once and the leading ten covering approximately 7%. Patients were ineligible given autoimmune disease history or systemic immunosuppression. The receptor's source is an adult with an advanced solid tumor such as melanoma, head and neck, liver or kidney cancer. The sequences come from CD4+ or CD8+ T cells sorted from blood, collected in a trial of the OX40 agonist ivuxolimab. The chain couples TRBV18 to TRBJ2-7, with TRBD1 identical over 7 bases. The CDR3 reads CASSPLGSGGSYEQYF. The CDR3 DNA sequence: TGTGCCAGCTCACCATTAGGGTCAGGGGGCTCCTACGAGCAGTACTTC.